Listed here is a single T cell receptor beta chain. The source of the sample is a study of control samples from healthy donors and cancer patients. Only in-frame clones appear in the TCRdb table, and some are missing; sequencing was by immunoSEQ multiplex PCR. This table holds about 140,000 clones, approximately 94% found once. Trimming cost V 11 bases and J 5 bases; bases outside gene matches: 8. Germline V gene data show CDR1 as MNHEY and CDR2 as SVGAGI. CDR3 length: 13 amino acids. This chain uses TRBV6-5 with TRBJ1-2; 10 bases fit TRBD1. The receptor's source is a middle-aged man in good health. The source material was blood. The CDR3 nucleotides read TGTGCCTCCGGGGGACAGGGGAGGTATGGCTACACCTTC. Its protein is CASGGQGRYGYTF.